This T cell receptor (beta chain) was sequenced in a study of long-term antiretroviral therapy in people with HIV. Broader study findings: With ART, diversity went up but was still lower than in transplant donor controls. Pre-ART expanded TRB clones stayed dominant throughout, though often decreasing after ART. Collection of the blood took place between about 2003 and 2017. The ART regimens in use then may have been less effective than current ones.

Germline CDR1 SGHNT, CDR2 YENEEA. The V segment lost 5 bases and the J segment 6 bases; nucleotides outside the gene matches: 5. The CDR3 consists of 13 residues. All participants with HIV were treated in the United States. Investigators performed immunoSEQ version v3.0 at survey level. Libraries were prepared by immunoSEQ multiplex PCR; TCRdb keeps only in-frame clonotypes and omits some of them. In the table there are more than 20,000 clones, roughly 76% of which are singletons. This clone was seen a handful of times. The target antigen is unknown. This sample comprised unsorted PBMCs, obtained around 1.8 years before starting antiretroviral therapy. The rearrangement links TRBV11-3 to TRBJ1-1; 8 bases align to TRBD1. This sequence originates from a woman in her 40s with HIV. For the CDR3, the DNA is TGTGCCAGCAGCCCCAAACAGGGGGCTGAAGCTTTCTTT. It translates to CASSPKQGAEAFF.